This T cell receptor beta chain was sequenced in a study of blood T cells in healthy people across ages. The wider study: Capturing about one barcoded beta molecule per two T cells was achieved by template switching.

V was shortened by 7 bases and J by 1 base, with 17 bases between the two germline ends. The CDR3 totals 16 residues. Germline CDR1 reads SQVTM; CDR2 reads ANQGSEA. Alongside a J-beta primer mix, a sample-barcoded 5' primer served in a second PCR lasting roughly 7 to 11 cycles. TCRdb ran MiXCR on the 5' RACE reads and lists one entry per CDR3 protein. The sample has under 2,000,000 distinct CDR3 sequences, 40% to 55% seen once; the top ten hold roughly 2%. The V and J genes are TRBV29-1 and TRBJ2-6; tentatively, D is TRBD1 or TRBD2 (6 bases each). The material sequenced was blood. This TCR was sampled from a woman aged 40 to 50 in good health. The CDR3 bases are TGCAGCGGGGAGGTTAGGCAGGGGTCTGGGGCCAACGTCCTGACTTTC. It encodes CSGEVRQGSGANVLTF.